The next 5 T cell receptor beta chains were all read from a single sample in a study of T cells in Graves' hyperthyroidism and ophthalmopathy (dated by TCRdb to the late 2010s). Library creation used multiplex PCR. The listed sequencing device is Illumina HiSeq 2000. The TCR beta CDR3 regions were amplified from the RNA transcripts. The first round of RT-PCR for the TCR CDR3 was performed with the HTBI primer set and the Qiagen OneStep RT-PCR kit. TCRdb reworked the public reads: Q25 trimming with fastp, MiXCR clone assembly, productive beta chains retained. CDR3 protein duplicates are merged, each entry listing the most common genes and DNA. Present in this sample are 700,000 to 950,000 distinct CDR3 sequences, about 35% of which were seen just once. Around 30% of the sample is taken by the ten largest. The sequenced sample was blood. These receptors all come from a middle-aged woman with Graves' hyperthyroidism.

V is TRBV7-2 and J is TRBJ1-3; D may be TRBD1 (6 bases). The CDR3 runs to 15 residues. V shed 5 bases and J shed 3 bases, with 14 bases lying between them. CDR1 SGHTA and CDR2 FQGNSA come from the germline V gene. The CDR3 region has the DNA TGTGCCAGCAGCCAGGGACACTCCGATGGAAACACCATATATTTT. Amino acids: CASSQGHSDGNTIYF.

In its sample, this clonotype was seen a few times. The V and J genes are TRBV7-2 and TRBJ1-1, with TRBD1 matching 9 bases. Germline V gene lookup returns CDR1 SGHTA and CDR2 FQGNSA. This CDR3 is 13 amino acids long. Trimming cost V 3 bases and J 10 bases; bases outside gene matches: 6. DNA of the CDR3: TGTGCCAGCAGCTTGGCCGGGGGACAGGGAGCTTTCTTT. Protein: CASSLAGGQGAFF.

The CDR3 loop is CASSQTGLAGGPYEQYF. The CDR3 nucleotides read TGCGCCAGCAGTCAGACGGGACTAGCGGGAGGGCCCTACGAGCAGTACTTC. This chain links TRBV5-1 with TRBJ2-7; 16 bases align to TRBD2. CDR1 and CDR2 (germline): SGHRS, YFSETQ. V lost 5 bases to trimming and J lost 2 bases; unmatched junction nucleotides: 7. The CDR3 extends over 17 amino acids.

This clonotype appeared a single time. The V and J genes are TRBV10-3 and TRBJ2-6; D possibly corresponds to TRBD2 (6 bases). Germline lookup yields CDR1 ENHRY and CDR2 SYGVKD. Trimming pared 9 bases from V and 10 bases from J, leaving 10 bases between. This CDR3 contains 11 residues. CDR3 protein: CAIRGVNVLTF. CDR3 bases: TGTGCCATACGCGGGGTTAACGTCCTGACTTTC.

On this clonotype itself: At one of its ends the junction is not consistent with the germline gene, which may arise from a read error. The chain recombines TRBV7-9 with TRBJ1-1; possibly TRBD1 for D (6 bases). This CDR3 has 14 residues. Germline V gives CDR1 SEHNR, CDR2 FQNEAQ (reference sequence). The CDR3 spells CASSLGGGNIEAFF. As DNA, the CDR3 is TGTGCCAGCAGCTTGGGAGGGGGGAACATTGAAGCTTTCTTT.